The 30 T cell receptor beta chains presented below share a single source sample, sequenced in a study of shared clonotypes between healthy human individuals. This table comes from immunoSEQ multiplex PCR, and its TCRdb copy is limited to in-frame clones, with some not included. The profile shows nearly 1 million clones, more than 75% of them singletons. The sample consisted of memory CD4+ T cells sorted from blood. Regarding subset: CD45RA-negative fraction. These receptors originate from a man between 18 and 35 years old in good health.

This clone came up a few times. V gene TRBV4-3 combines with J gene TRBJ2-7; no firm D call. V was shortened by 0 bases and J by 2 bases, with 14 bases between the two germline ends. This CDR3 region has 16 residues. CDR1 is LGHNA, CDR2 YSLEER, per germline. The CDR3 bases are TGCGCCAGCAGCCAAGAATTCCCAGGTTATGCCTACGAGCAGTACTTC. It encodes CASSQEFPGYAYEQYF.

This sequence joins TRBV27 and TRBJ1-2; possibly TRBD1 for D (5 bases). The CDR3 contains 13 residues. Between the trimmed V and J ends, which lost 2 bases and 4 bases, there was a span of 8 bases. The V gene's germline CDR1 is MNHEY and CDR2 SMNVEV (reference sequence). DNA of the CDR3: TGTGCCAGCAGTTTAAAGGGGATCTATGGCTACACCTTC. This translates into CASSLKGIYGYTF.

This clone was recorded at least ten times. This chain joins TRBV7-9 and TRBJ2-2; D gene uncertain. The CDR3 is made up of 14 amino acids. The V gene lost 6 bases and the J gene lost 0 bases, with 8 bases spanning the gap. Germline V gives CDR1 SEHNR, CDR2 FQNEAQ (reference sequence). The CDR3 nucleotides read TGTGCCAGCAGGGCCGCGGCGAACACCGGGGAGCTGTTTTTT. Translating gives CASRAAANTGELFF. Variable domain in full (rest from reference TRBV7-9 and TRBJ2-2): DTGVSQNPRHKITKRGQNVTFRCDPISEHNRLYWYRQTLGQGPEFLTYFQNEAQLEKSRLLSDRFSAERPKGSFSTLEIQRTEQGDSAMYLCASRAAANTGELFFGEGSRLTVL.

This clone was seen only once. CDR3 in DNA: TGTGCCAGCAGTGGGACAGGGCGAGGCGGGGAGCTGTTTTTT. The encoded protein is CASSGTGRGGELFF. V is TRBV25-1 and J is TRBJ2-2; 8 positions agree with TRBD1. The junction had 5 bases not matched to a gene; V was cut back by 4 bases and J by 7 bases. The CDR3 extends over 14 amino acids. Germline V CDR1 and CDR2: MGHDK, SYGVNS.

The chain is built from TRBV12-2 and TRBJ2-5. TRBV12-2 is labeled a pseudogene. The CDR3 contains 12 residues. CDR3 region: CASRFAAETQYF. CDR3 bases: TGTGCAAGTCGCTTTGCCGCCGAGACCCAGTACTTC.

In this sample, this clone turned up once. The genes are TRBV10-1 and TRBJ2-7; TRBD2 matches 10 bases. Losses at the gene ends were 0 bases for V and 2 bases for J; bases not matched to a gene: 7. The CDR3 runs 17 residues. The germline V gene has CDR1 WNHNN and CDR2 SYGVQD (reference sequence). In DNA form, the CDR3 reads TGCGCCAGCAGTGAGTCTTCCAGAGCGGGAGGGCCCTACGAGCAGTACTTC. Its protein product is CASSESSRAGGPYEQYF.

The CDR3 here is CASSLASLNNEQFF. The CDR3 nucleotides are TGTGCCAGCAGCTTAGCGTCTTTGAACAATGAGCAGTTCTTC. V gene TRBV7-2 combines with J gene TRBJ2-1; no firm D call. The CDR3 sequence is 14 residues long. Looked up from germline, CDR1 is SGHTA and CDR2 is FQGNSA. Deletions cut 0 bases from V and 5 bases from J, with 8 bases between. The full variable domain, its missing parts supplied by reference TRBV7-2 and TRBJ2-1, is GAGVSQSPSNKVTEKGKDVELRCDPISGHTALYWYRQSLGQGLEFLIYFQGNSAPDKSGLPSDRFSAERTGGSVSTLTIQRTQQEDSAVYLCASSLASLNNEQFFGPGTRLTVL.

Worth noting for this clone: Additional DNA sequences in this sample encode the identical CDR3. The chain recombines TRBV7-9 with TRBJ1-5, with D possibly matching TRBD1 (5 bases). Germline loops: CDR1 SEHNR, CDR2 FQNEAQ (reference sequence). The CDR3 has 15 amino acids. V shed 2 bases and J shed 1 base, with 9 bases lying between them. The CDR3 is CASSLSGISNQPQHF. CDR3 coding DNA: TGTGCCAGCAGCTTATCAGGGATCAGCAATCAGCCCCAGCATTTT.

The rearrangement joins TRBV5-4 to TRBJ2-4; TRBD1 aligns across 9 bases. Germline CDR1 reads SGHNT; CDR2 reads YYREEE (reference sequence). The V and J ends lost 4 bases and 8 bases, in that order; junction bases with no gene match: 7. This CDR3 is built from 14 residues. For the CDR3, the DNA is TGTGCCAGCAGCCCGGACAGGGGAAGGGACATTCAGTACTTC. Translation: CASSPDRGRDIQYF.

This sequence joins TRBV11-2 and TRBJ1-1; 10 positions agree with TRBD1. This CDR3 contains 17 residues. V trimming: 4 bases; J trimming: 0 bases; junction bases outside the gene matches: 8. CDR1 SGHAT and CDR2 FQNNGV come from the germline V gene. The DNA for the CDR3 is TGTGCCAGCAGCTCAAGGACAGGGGGATATATGAACACTGAAGCTTTCTTT. This gives the protein CASSSRTGGYMNTEAFF.

The chain is built from TRBV4-1 and TRBJ2-5; D might be TRBD1 or TRBD2, each matching 5 bases. The length of the CDR3 is 17 residues. Germline V gene lookup returns CDR1 MGHRA and CDR2 YSYEKL. With 5 bases removed from V and 5 bases from J, the gap between germline ends came to 24 bases. DNA for the CDR3: TGCGCCAGCAGCTCTGAGGGGATGTCATTCGATAGGGAGACCCAGTACTTC. This sequence encodes CASSSEGMSFDRETQYF.

V is TRBV27 and J is TRBJ2-1; the match to TRBD2 covers 9 bases. The junction had 3 bases not matched to a gene; V was cut back by 6 bases and J by 0 bases. Germline CDR1 reads MNHEY; CDR2 reads SMNVEV (reference sequence). CDR3 length equals 15 residues. The CDR3 DNA is TGTGCCAGCAGGGGAGCGGGGGGCTCCTACAATGAGCAGTTCTTC. Translated: CASRGAGGSYNEQFF.

V is TRBV6-1 and J is TRBJ1-1; 9 bases line up with TRBD1. The CDR3 spans 15 residues. The germline gives CDR1 MNHNS, CDR2 SASEGT. V dropped 6 bases and J dropped 5; count of bases not matched to a gene: 10. The CDR3 here is CASRGSRQGETEAFF. The CDR3 DNA is TGTGCCAGCAGGGGTAGCAGACAGGGGGAGACTGAAGCTTTCTTT.

The rearrangement uses TRBV30 and TRBJ1-4; no firm D call. V was trimmed by 5 bases and J by 4 bases, leaving 5 bases between them. The CDR3 length is 11 residues. From germline, CDR1 is GTSNPN and CDR2 SVGIG (reference sequence). The CDR3 protein is CAWEDNEKLFF. The CDR3, as DNA: TGTGCCTGGGAGGATAATGAAAAACTGTTTTTT.

CDR3 nucleotide sequence: TGTGCCAGCCCATCCCGGCCCACTAGCGGGGGGGCCGGGGAGCTGTTTTTT. Amino acid sequence: CASPSRPTSGGAGELFF. The chain combines TRBV2 with TRBJ2-2, with 13 nucleotides matching TRBD2. The CDR3 is 17 residues long. Germline CDR1 and CDR2: SNHLY and FYNNEI. Unmatched junction bases numbered 12, after V lost 8 bases and J lost 6 bases.

This chain joins TRBV18 and TRBJ1-2; TRBD1 matches at 7 bases. The CDR3 contains 12 residues. J lost 8 bases, V lost 3 bases, and 3 bases had no gene match. Germline V lookup: CDR1 KGHSH, CDR2 LQKENI. The CDR3 DNA reads as TGTGCCAGCTCACCGGACAGGCGGGGCTACACCTTC. This codes for CASSPDRRGYTF.

This sequence joins TRBV7-9 and TRBJ1-5, with D hard to call. The V gene lost 1 base and the J gene lost 2 bases, with 9 bases spanning the gap. CDR1 SEHNR and CDR2 FQNEAQ come from the germline V gene (reference sequence). This CDR3 is built from 15 residues. CDR3 loop: CASSLGRTGNQPQHF. The CDR3 DNA sequence: TGTGCCAGCAGCTTAGGACGTACCGGCAATCAGCCCCAGCATTTT.

The chain joins TRBV7-9 to TRBJ2-1, with 9 nucleotides matching TRBD1. The CDR3 covers 15 residues. Germline V CDR1 and CDR2: SEHNR, FQNEAQ (reference sequence). Trimming removed 5 bases from V and 7 bases from J; junction bases left unmatched: 9. CDR3 sequence reads: CASSGTGTGKNEQFF. CDR3 DNA sequence: TGTGCCAGCAGCGGTACCGGGACAGGGAAAAATGAGCAGTTCTTC.

V is TRBV7-3 and J is TRBJ2-1, with 9 bases matching TRBD1. Germline V gene data show CDR1 as SGHTA and CDR2 as FQGTGA. The CDR3 totals 15 residues. V lost 5 bases to trimming and J lost 6 bases; unmatched junction nucleotides: 8. The CDR3 is CASSPPGTGFNEQFF. The CDR3 region has the DNA TGTGCCAGCAGCCCTCCCGGGACAGGGTTCAATGAGCAGTTCTTC.

Comment on this clone: The sample holds other DNA sequences that translate to the same CDR3. V and J are TRBV18 and TRBJ2-3; D is unresolved. This CDR3 has 13 amino acids. Germline V gives CDR1 KGHSH, CDR2 LQKENI. V lost 1 base, J lost 4 bases, and 6 bases lay in between. The CDR3 loop reads CASSPQGSDTQYF. The CDR3 nucleotides read TGTGCCAGCTCACCACAGGGTTCAGATACGCAGTATTTT.

The CDR3 coding sequence is TGCGCCAGCAGCTTGGGGCCGGGGGCGAGCACTGAAGCTTTCTTT. This encodes CASSLGPGASTEAFF. The rearrangement uses TRBV5-1 and TRBJ1-1; weak D call: TRBD1 (6 bases). The V gene's germline CDR1 is SGHRS and CDR2 YFSETQ. This CDR3 spans 15 amino acids. V was clipped by 0 bases and J by 4 bases, with 13 bases between them.

The rearrangement joins TRBV21-1 to TRBJ2-5; the table's D call, TRBD1, has no DNA check behind it. TRBV21-1 corresponds to a pseudogene. The CDR3 is 14 residues long. CDR3 protein: CASSSGDRQETQYF. Here the CDR3 DNA reads TGTGCCAGCAGCTCAGGGGACAGGCAAGAGACCCAGTACTTC.

A note on this clone: At the DNA level, this CDR3 is encoded by other sequences in the same sample as well. For the CDR3, the DNA is TGTGCCAGCAGCCAAGATCTAAATTCACCCCTCCACTTT. Translating gives CASSQDLNSPLHF. This rearrangement joins TRBV14 to TRBJ1-6; D remains unclear. CDR3 size: 13 residues. Between the trimmed V and J ends, which lost 0 bases and 7 bases, there was a span of 4 bases. CDR1 and CDR2 (germline): SGHDN, FVKESK. The full variable domain, its missing parts supplied by reference TRBV14 and TRBJ1-6, is EAGVTQFPSHSVIEKGQTVTLRCDPISGHDNLYWYRRVMGKEIKFLLHFVKESKQDESGMPNNRFLAERTGGTYSTLKVQPAELEDSGVYFCASSQDLNSPLHFGNGTRLTVT.

The chain employs TRBV7-2 and TRBJ2-5; no definite D call. The length of the CDR3 is 15 residues. CDR1 is SGHTA and CDR2 is FQGNSA in the germline V gene. Trimming took off 1 base at V and 2 bases at J, with 11 bases between the two ends. CDR3 in DNA: TGTGCCAGCAGCTTAGTGTGGTCTAGACAAGAGACCCAGTACTTC. Encoded protein: CASSLVWSRQETQYF.

This rearrangement joins TRBV20-1 to TRBJ1-2, with D tentatively TRBD1 (6 bases). V was clipped by 3 bases and J by 11 bases, with 13 bases between them. The germline V gene has CDR1 DFQATT and CDR2 SNEGSKA (reference sequence). The CDR3 runs 11 residues. Here the CDR3 reads CSASPGGDYTF. CDR3 sequence (DNA): TGCAGTGCTAGTCCGGGGGGCGATTACACCTTC.

Of note for this clone: The same CDR3 arises from other DNA sequences in this sample as well. The J gene is TRBJ2-5, the V gene TRBV5-1; 13 nucleotides line up with TRBD2. V shed 4 bases, J shed 2 bases, and the junction held 5 bases outside the gene matches. This CDR3 contains 16 residues. CDR1 is SGHRS, CDR2 YFSETQ, per germline. CDR3 amino acids: CASSLSLAGGQETQYF. DNA of the CDR3: TGCGCCAGCAGCCTATCACTAGCGGGAGGGCAAGAGACCCAGTACTTC.

The V and J genes are TRBV9 and TRBJ2-7, with D possibly TRBD1 on 6 matching bases. Germline lookup yields CDR1 SGDLS and CDR2 YYNGEE. V was trimmed by 4 bases and J by 2 bases, leaving 13 bases between them. The CDR3 length is 14 residues. The CDR3 is CASSSQGIAYEQYF. CDR3 in DNA: TGTGCCAGCAGCTCTCAGGGGATCGCCTACGAGCAGTACTTC.

With regard to this clone: The identical CDR3 is also encoded by other nucleotide sequences in the sample. The chain is built from TRBV5-1 and TRBJ1-1; D is perhaps TRBD1 (5 bases). The germline gives CDR1 SGHRS, CDR2 YFSETQ. The V and J ends lost 2 bases and 1 base respectively, with 9 bases between them. The CDR3 has 14 amino acids. DNA of the CDR3: TGCGCCAGCAGCTTCTCGGGGCCGAACACTGAAGCTTTCTTT. Translation: CASSFSGPNTEAFF. The full variable domain, completed using reference TRBV5-1 and TRBJ1-1, is KAGVTQTPRYLIKTRGQQVTLSCSPISGHRSVSWYQQTPGQGLQFLFEYFSETQRNKGNFPGRFSGRQFSNSRSEMNVSTLELGDSALYLCASSFSGPNTEAFFGQGTRLTVV.

The rearrangement uses TRBV15 and TRBJ1-5, with D possibly being TRBD1 (6 bases). The V gene's germline CDR1 is LNHNV and CDR2 YYDKDF (reference sequence). This CDR3 comprises 16 residues. Trimming cost V 0 bases and J 6 bases, with 15 bases left between them. CDR3 loop: CATSRDGRGRVQPQHF. The CDR3 bases are TGTGCCACCAGCAGAGATGGCAGGGGAAGGGTTCAGCCCCAGCATTTT. The full variable domain, completed using reference TRBV15 and TRBJ1-5, is DAMVIQNPRYQVTQFGKPVTLSCSQTLNHNVMYWYQQKSSQAPKLLFHYYDKDFNNEADTPDNFQSRRPNTSFCFLDIRSPGLGDTAMYLCATSRDGRGRVQPQHFGDGTRLSIL.

The chain combines TRBV6-1 with TRBJ1-6, with D possibly TRBD1 on 6 matching bases. Per germline, CDR1 MNHNS and CDR2 SASEGT. This CDR3 is 14 amino acids long. Trimming stripped 3 bases from V and 9 bases from J, with 12 bases between. The CDR3 loop reads CASSEVRGGSPLHF. CDR3 in DNA: TGTGCCAGCAGTGAGGTCAGGGGAGGTTCACCCCTCCACTTT.